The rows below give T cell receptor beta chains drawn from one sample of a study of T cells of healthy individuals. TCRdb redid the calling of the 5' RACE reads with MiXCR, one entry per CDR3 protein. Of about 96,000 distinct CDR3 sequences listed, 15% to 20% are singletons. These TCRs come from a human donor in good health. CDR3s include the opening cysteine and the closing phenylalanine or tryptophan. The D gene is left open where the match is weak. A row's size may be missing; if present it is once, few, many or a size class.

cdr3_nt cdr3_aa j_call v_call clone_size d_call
TGTGCCAGCAGGAGGACTAGCGGTTTGGGAGAGACCCAGTACTTC CASRRTSGLGETQYF TRBJ2-5 TRBV6-1 few TRBD2
TGTGCCAGCAGTTACGGGAGCAAGCAGTACTTC CASSYGSKQYF TRBJ2-7 TRBV6-2/TRBV6-3 - -
TGCGCCAGCAGCTTGAATGGCAGAGATACGCAGTATTTT CASSLNGRDTQYF TRBJ2-3 TRBV5-1 few -
TGTGCCACCCGGATTAGCGGGAGGGCCGAAGAGACCCAGTACTTC CATRISGRAEETQYF TRBJ2-5 TRBV10-3 - TRBD2
TGCAGTGCTAGAGTCCAGGGGGGCTCCTATAATTCACCCCTCCACTTT CSARVQGGSYNSPLHF TRBJ1-6 TRBV20-1 few TRBD1
TGTGCCAGCAGCTTAGATTCGGAAAGCACAGATACGCAGTATTTT CASSLDSESTDTQYF TRBJ2-3 TRBV7-2 - -
TGCAGCGTCCACACGACATCTAACACTGAAGCTTTCTTT CSVHTTSNTEAFF TRBJ1-1 TRBV29-1 - -
TGCGCCAGCAGCCAATCTCGAGCGGGAGAGGGAACAGATACGCAGTATTTT CASSQSRAGEGTDTQYF TRBJ2-3 TRBV4-3 - TRBD2
TGCGCCAGCAGCCAAGATTTGGACAGGGAGACTGAAGCTTTCTTT CASSQDLDRETEAFF TRBJ1-1 TRBV4-3 - TRBD1
TGTGCCAGCAGCCGGGACCCGAACCCCGGGGAGCTGTTTTTT CASSRDPNPGELFF TRBJ2-2 TRBV9 - -
TGTGCCAGCAGCTTAAGGAAAGGGGGGGGGCCCGTTGTGGATACGCAGTATTTT CASSLRKGGGPVVDTQYF TRBJ2-3 TRBV11-2 - -
TGCAGTGCGACCGGGACAGTGCGTAGCAATCAGCCCCAGCATTTT CSATGTVRSNQPQHF TRBJ1-5 TRBV20-1 - TRBD1
TGTGCCAGCAGCCTCACAGGGGGAGGAGGTCAGCCCCAGCATTTT CASSLTGGGGQPQHF TRBJ1-5 TRBV7-8 few TRBD1
TGTGCCAGCAGTCCACAGGGTGGTGTACGAGGTTCACCCCTCCACTTT CASSPQGGVRGSPLHF TRBJ1-6 TRBV27 - -
TGCAGTGCGAACGGGGGGAACGAAAACACCATATATTTT CSANGGNENTIYF TRBJ1-3 TRBV20-1 few -
TGTGCCTGGAGTCGGACAGTCCCCAGCTCCTACGAGCAGTACTTC CAWSRTVPSSYEQYF TRBJ2-7 TRBV30 few -
TGTGCCAGCAGCTGGGCTCGGGGGAGCACCGGGGAGCTGTTTTTT CASSWARGSTGELFF TRBJ2-2 TRBV7-6 - -
TGTGCCAGCAGCTTAGCGCAGGGTTCCACTGAAGCTTTCTTT CASSLAQGSTEAFF TRBJ1-1 TRBV7-9 few -
TGTGCCAGCAGCTTAGGGGCCCGCCGCATAAACATTCAGTACTTC CASSLGARRINIQYF TRBJ2-4 TRBV7-9 - -
TGTGCCAGCAGCCAAGATCTCTCCTCCTACGAGCAGTACTTC CASSQDLSSYEQYF TRBJ2-7 TRBV3-1 - -
TGTGCCAGCAGCGGGGATTGGGGGGAGCCCCAGTACTTC CASSGDWGEPQYF TRBJ2-5 TRBV9 few -
TGCAGTGCCTCCCACCCGGGGGGGTTCGGGTACAATGAGCAGTTCTTC CSASHPGGFGYNEQFF TRBJ2-1 TRBV20-1 - TRBD2
TGCGCCAGCAGCCATAGGACCGGGACAGGGTCCTACGAGCAGTACTTC CASSHRTGTGSYEQYF TRBJ2-7 TRBV4-3 - TRBD1
TGTGCCGTGGCCCCCCCGGGGCGGACCGGGGAGCTGTTTTTT CAVAPPGRTGELFF TRBJ2-2 TRBV6-5 many -
TGCGCCAGCAGCCAGGACAGGGGGCGCGGAGGCACAGATACGCAGTATTTT CASSQDRGRGGTDTQYF TRBJ2-3 TRBV4-1 many TRBD1
TGCGCCAGCAGCCGAACGGACAGTATTAACGAGCAGTACTTC CASSRTDSINEQYF TRBJ2-7 TRBV5-1 few -
TGTGCCACCAGCAGAGTCTCCGGGGTAGCAGATACGCAGTATTTT CATSRVSGVADTQYF TRBJ2-3 TRBV15 many -
TGTGCCAGCAGTTTTTGGACTAGCGGGACGGAGACCCAGTACTTC CASSFWTSGTETQYF TRBJ2-5 TRBV27 many TRBD2
TGTGCCAGCAGCGCGACGGCCTACGAGCAGTACTTC CASSATAYEQYF TRBJ2-7 TRBV28 few -
TGTGCCAGCAGCCACTCCAGACAGGCCTACGAGCAGTACTTC CASSHSRQAYEQYF TRBJ2-7 TRBV28 many -
TGCAGTGCTAGAGGGTCACTAGCGGACGGGAATGAGCAGTTCTTC CSARGSLADGNEQFF TRBJ2-1 TRBV20-1 many TRBD2
TGTGCCAGCTCACCGTCTAGGGACGAGCAGTACTTC CASSPSRDEQYF TRBJ2-7 TRBV18 few -
TGCGCCAGCAGCCAAGGAGTGTCTAGCGGGACCCACGAGCAGTACTTC CASSQGVSSGTHEQYF TRBJ2-7 TRBV4-1 many TRBD2
TGTGCCAGCAGACTCCCTCTAGGTGAAAACACTGAAGCTTTCTTT CASRLPLGENTEAFF TRBJ1-1 TRBV28 few -
TGTGCCAGCTCCGGACAGGGACTGGAGACCCAGTACTTC CASSGQGLETQYF TRBJ2-5 TRBV18 - TRBD1
TGCGCCAGCAGCCTTGAGGAAAACACCGGGGAGCTGTTTTTT CASSLEENTGELFF TRBJ2-2 TRBV5-1 few -
TGTGCCAGCAGCGTAGTATCGGGGATCGGAGATACGCAGTATTTT CASSVVSGIGDTQYF TRBJ2-3 TRBV9 few -
TGCGCCAGCAGCCCAGGTGCGGGAGGAGCAGATACGCAGTATTTT CASSPGAGGADTQYF TRBJ2-3 TRBV4-1 many TRBD2
TGTGCCAGCAGTTACTCGCCAGGACAGGGAAACACTGAAGCTTTCTTT CASSYSPGQGNTEAFF TRBJ1-1 TRBV6-6 - TRBD1
TGTGCCAGCAGTTTAGCGCTAGCGGCATACGAGCAGTACTTC CASSLALAAYEQYF TRBJ2-7 TRBV27 few TRBD2
TGCGCCAGCAGCTTGGAGTCTAATTCACCCCTCCACTTT CASSLESNSPLHF TRBJ1-6 TRBV5-1 many -
TGTGCCAGCACCCTGACTAGCGGGGGGGCGGCATACACCGGGGAGCTGTTTTTT CASTLTSGGAAYTGELFF TRBJ2-2 TRBV9 few TRBD2
TGTGCCAGCAGCCAAGACTGGTCGGACTCCTACAATGAGCAGTTCTTC CASSQDWSDSYNEQFF TRBJ2-1 TRBV14 many -
TGTGCCATCAGTGAGTTAGCGGGCCGCAATGAGCAGTTCTTC CAISELAGRNEQFF TRBJ2-1 TRBV10-3 - TRBD2
TGTGCCAGCAGCTTGTCCTTGACGGGCAATGAGCAGTTCTTC CASSLSLTGNEQFF TRBJ2-1 TRBV7-3 few -
TGTGCCAGCAGCGCGGCGACTACAGGTAATGAGCAGTTCTTC CASSAATTGNEQFF TRBJ2-1 TRBV7-1 - -
TGCAGTGCTTTCGGGGACTCCTACAATGAGCAGTTCTTC CSAFGDSYNEQFF TRBJ2-1 TRBV20-1 many -
TGCGCCAGCAGAGATGGGGCGGACGAGCAGTACTTC CASRDGADEQYF TRBJ2-7 TRBV5-1 - -
TGTGCCAGCAGTTCTCCCCGGACAGTTCTCTACACCATATATTTT CASSSPRTVLYTIYF TRBJ1-3 TRBV28 few -
TGCAGTGCCTCGAAGGGCTCAACTAATGAAAAACTGTTTTTT CSASKGSTNEKLFF TRBJ1-4 TRBV20-1 few -
TGTACCAGCAGCTTAGGGGCAGCCATGAACACTGAAGCTTTCTTT CTSSLGAAMNTEAFF TRBJ1-1 TRBV7-9 - -
TGTGCCAGCAGTTACTCGTCGGGGAGTCCGGATACGCAGTATTTT CASSYSSGSPDTQYF TRBJ2-3 TRBV6-5 - -
TGTGCCATCAGTGTGGAGGGAATCACCTCTGGCTACACCTTC CAISVEGITSGYTF TRBJ1-2 TRBV10-3 many -
TGCGCCAGCAGCTCTACTAGCGGGAGCTTCGCAGATACGCAGTATTTT CASSSTSGSFADTQYF TRBJ2-3 TRBV5-1 few TRBD2
TGTGCCAGCAGCCTTGACAGGGGCCTATATTCACCCCTCCACTTT CASSLDRGLYSPLHF TRBJ1-6 TRBV27 many TRBD1